Below are 20 T cell receptor beta chains sequenced from a single sample in a study of shared clonotypes between healthy human individuals. The assay was immunoSEQ multiplex PCR, and TCRdb's table has in-frame clones only and misses some. The sample shows 1 million to 1.2 million clones, approximately 80% of them seen only once. The sample was memory CD4+ T cells from PBMCs. Subset indicated: CD45RA-negative fraction. The receptors shown here come from a man between 18 and 29 years old in good health. Some clones in this sample may be carry-over from other donors' samples.

The J gene is TRBJ2-5, the V gene TRBV15, with D perhaps TRBD1 (6 bases). The CDR3 is 17 amino acids. Germline V gene data show CDR1 as LNHNV and CDR2 as YYDKDF (reference sequence). V lost 3 bases to trimming and J lost 1 base, with 18 bases between them. The CDR3 here is CATSSRPDHRVQETQYF. CDR3 nucleotide sequence: TGTGCCACCAGCAGCCGACCGGACCACAGGGTCCAAGAGACCCAGTACTTC.

This clone was detected once. Within the sample, other DNA sequences also encode this same CDR3. The V call is TRBV7-9, the J call TRBJ1-3; D unclear. Trimming took 1 base from V and 2 from J, leaving 6 bases between them. This CDR3 region has 14 residues. CDR1 is SEHNR, CDR2 FQNEAQ, per germline (reference sequence). CDR3 nucleotides: TGTGCCAGCAGCTTAGGAACCACTGGAAACACCATATATTTT. Protein product: CASSLGTTGNTIYF.

This clone was counted once. V gene TRBV7-2 combines with J gene TRBJ2-1; D unresolved. The V end lost 1 base, the J end lost 5 bases, and 6 bases lay between the germline ends. The CDR3 is made up of 13 amino acids. Germline CDR1 SGHTA, CDR2 FQGNSA. CDR3 loop: CASSLGPDNEQFF. The DNA of the CDR3 is TGTGCCAGCAGCTTAGGGCCAGACAATGAGCAGTTCTTC.

J is TRBJ1-2 and V is TRBV6-6, with unresolved D. Trimming left V 0 bases short and J 4 bases short, with 9 bases between. Germline V gene sequence: CDR1 MNHNY, CDR2 SVGAGI (reference sequence). There are 14 residues in the CDR3. The CDR3 DNA follows: TGTGCCAGCAGTTACTCGAAAGGTAGCTATGGCTACACCTTC. This codes for CASSYSKGSYGYTF.

This clone was counted between two and nine times. The CDR3 here is CASSSRGRSGEGDTQYF. In DNA form, the CDR3 reads TGCGCCAGCAGCTCCCGAGGGCGGTCGGGAGAGGGAGATACGCAGTATTTT. V gene TRBV5-1 combines with J gene TRBJ2-3; D is perhaps TRBD2 (6 bases). Between the trimmed V and J ends, which lost 3 bases and 5 bases, there was a span of 22 bases. This CDR3 is 17 amino acids long. Germline V gene sequence: CDR1 SGHRS, CDR2 YFSETQ.

The CDR3, as DNA: TGTGCCAGCAGCTTAGCGTGGAGCGGGAGATCCTACAATGAGCAGTTCTTC. It translates to CASSLAWSGRSYNEQFF. The V gene is TRBV7-2, the J gene TRBJ2-1; 8 bases agree with TRBD2. Germline CDR1 is SGHTA and CDR2 is FQGNSA. CDR3 length: 17 residues. V was clipped by 0 bases and J by 1 base; unmatched bases: 5.

Worth noting for this clone: The sample holds other DNA sequences that translate to the same CDR3. The rearrangement joins TRBV12-5 to TRBJ2-2; D remains ambiguous. V was shortened by 5 bases and J by 3 bases, with 4 bases between the two germline ends. The germline V gene encodes CDR1 LGHNT and CDR2 FRNRAP. The CDR3 has 12 amino acids. CDR3 region: CASGRDTGELFF. In DNA, the CDR3 is TGTGCTAGTGGTCGGGACACCGGGGAGCTGTTTTTT. Looking up the rest from reference TRBV12-5 and TRBJ2-2 gives the full variable domain: DARVTQTPRHKVTEMGQEVTMRCQPILGHNTVFWYRQTMMQGLELLAYFRNRAPLDDSGMPKDRFSAEMPDATLATLKIQPSEPRDSAVYFCASGRDTGELFFGEGSRLTVL.

The rearrangement joins TRBV10-3 to TRBJ2-3, with 7 bases lining up with TRBD2. The CDR3 has 17 amino acids. V shed 4 bases, J shed 0 bases, and the junction held 10 bases outside the gene matches. Germline assignment: CDR1 ENHRY and CDR2 SYGVKD. CDR3: CAISAMASGQSTDTQYF. CDR3 DNA sequence: TGTGCCATCAGTGCTATGGCTAGCGGACAAAGCACAGATACGCAGTATTTT.

The chain has TRBV5-4 and TRBJ2-2; TRBD1 matches at 9 bases. From germline, CDR1 is SGHNT and CDR2 YYREEE (reference sequence). The V and J ends lost 5 bases and 0 bases, in that order; junction bases with no gene match: 5. The CDR3 is 16 amino acids. CDR3 coding DNA: TGTGCCAGCAGGCCTACAGGGGGCGCGAACACCGGGGAGCTGTTTTTT. Protein sequence: CASRPTGGANTGELFF.

The chain is built from TRBV4-3 and TRBJ2-1; D gene unclear. This CDR3 comprises 13 residues. The germline gives CDR1 LGHNA, CDR2 YSLEER. Trimming removed 0 bases at V and 6 bases at J, with 6 bases between. CDR3 bases: TGCGCCAGCAGCCAAGAAGCCCTCAATGAGCAGTTCTTC. Protein sequence: CASSQEALNEQFF.

This rearrangement joins TRBV5-4 to TRBJ1-4, with D possibly TRBD1 on 5 matching bases. The ends were cut back, 3 bases at V and 8 bases at J, with 11 bases in the middle. Germline assignment: CDR1 SGHNT and CDR2 YYREEE (reference sequence). The CDR3 has 13 amino acids. This chain's CDR3 is CASSWDPKEKLFF. The DNA of the CDR3 is TGTGCCAGCAGCTGGGACCCGAAGGAAAAACTGTTTTTT.

The rearrangement links TRBV18 to TRBJ2-1; TRBD2 aligns across 14 bases. Trimming cost V 5 bases and J 4 bases; bases outside gene matches: 7. The CDR3 has 17 residues. From germline, CDR1 is KGHSH and CDR2 LQKENI. CDR3 loop: CASSRTSGRQSYNEQFF. As DNA, the CDR3 is TGTGCCAGCTCAAGGACTAGCGGGAGGCAAAGTTACAATGAGCAGTTCTTC.

This clone has a single count. CDR3 DNA: TGCGCCAGCAGCTTGGAGCGGCAGGGGCAAGAGACCCAGTACTTC. Its translation: CASSLERQGQETQYF. The chain joins TRBV5-1 to TRBJ2-5, with D tentatively TRBD1 (6 bases). Trimming removed 0 bases at V and 2 bases at J, with 11 bases between. The germline V gene encodes CDR1 SGHRS and CDR2 YFSETQ. The CDR3 extends over 15 amino acids.

The chain is built from TRBV18 and TRBJ1-2; D is ambiguous. CDR1 KGHSH and CDR2 LQKENI come from the germline V gene. Trimming removed 6 bases at V and 0 bases at J, with 5 bases between. The CDR3 totals 12 residues. The chain's CDR3 is CASSESNYGYTF. In DNA form, the CDR3 reads TGTGCCAGCTCCGAGTCTAACTATGGCTACACCTTC.

The gene calls are TRBV5-1 and TRBJ2-7, with 9 positions matching TRBD1. Germline V gene data show CDR1 as SGHRS and CDR2 as YFSETQ. The CDR3 sequence is 14 residues long. V was clipped by 4 bases and J by 2 bases; unmatched bases: 4. The CDR3: CASSIQGAPYEQYF. The DNA for the CDR3 is TGCGCCAGCAGCATACAGGGGGCTCCCTACGAGCAGTACTTC.

The chain recombines TRBV2 with TRBJ2-7; D not certain. V lost 4 bases and J 0 bases, leaving 10 bases between the germline ends. The CDR3 is 14 amino acids. Germline CDR1 SNHLY, CDR2 FYNNEI. The CDR3 region has the DNA TGTGCCAGCAGTGTGACGGGTAGCTCCTACGAGCAGTACTTC. Amino acids: CASSVTGSSYEQYF.

This chain connects TRBV18 to TRBJ2-5; TRBD2 matches 11 bases. J was trimmed by 5 bases and V by 0 bases; bases with no gene match: 8. The CDR3 has 17 amino acids. Germline V gene lookup returns CDR1 KGHSH and CDR2 LQKENI. CDR3 sequence reads: CASSPPTSGNHWETQYF. CDR3 sequence (DNA): TGTGCCAGCTCACCACCGACTAGCGGGAACCATTGGGAGACCCAGTACTTC.

V usage is TRBV28 and J usage is TRBJ2-3; 7 nucleotides match TRBD2. Germline V gene lookup returns CDR1 MDHEN and CDR2 SYDVKM. V shed 5 bases, J shed 4 bases, and the junction held 12 bases outside the gene matches. This CDR3 is 16 amino acids long. CDR3 protein: CASSAPRGGSSDTQYF. The CDR3 DNA reads TGTGCCAGCAGTGCCCCCAGAGGCGGGAGTTCAGATACGCAGTATTTT. Together with reference TRBV28 and TRBJ2-3, the CDR3 gives the full variable domain: DVKVTQSSRYLVKRTGEKVFLECVQDMDHENMFWYRQDPGLGLRLIYFSYDVKMKEKGDIPEGYSVSREKKERFSLILESASTNQTSMYLCASSAPRGGSSDTQYFGPGTRLTVL.

The chain has TRBV5-1 and TRBJ2-7; D uncertain. The germline CDR1 and CDR2 sequences are SGHRS and YFSETQ. The CDR3 runs to 15 residues. Between the trimmed V and J ends, which lost 0 bases and 2 bases, there was a span of 12 bases. The DNA of the CDR3 is TGCGCCAGCAGCTTGGAACGGGCCACAACCTACGAGCAGTACTTC. Translation gives CASSLERATTYEQYF.

Only one count was recorded for this clone. The J gene is TRBJ1-2, the V gene TRBV6-5; the match to TRBD1 covers 7 bases. The germline V gene has CDR1 MNHEY and CDR2 SVGAGI. V was pared by 6 bases and J by 3 bases, with 7 bases of the junction left unmatched. This CDR3 spans 14 amino acids. CDR3 in DNA: TGTGCCAGCAGCCTTGACAGGGTTGACTATGGCTACACCTTC. This gives the protein CASSLDRVDYGYTF.